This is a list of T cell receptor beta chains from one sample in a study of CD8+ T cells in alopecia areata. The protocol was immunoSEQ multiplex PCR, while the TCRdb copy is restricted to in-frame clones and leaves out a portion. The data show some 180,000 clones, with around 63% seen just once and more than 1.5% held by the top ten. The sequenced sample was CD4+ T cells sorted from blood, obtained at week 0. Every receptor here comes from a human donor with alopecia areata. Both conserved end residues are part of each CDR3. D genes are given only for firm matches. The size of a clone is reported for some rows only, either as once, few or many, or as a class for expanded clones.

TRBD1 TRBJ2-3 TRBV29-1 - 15 CSVHPRSTGGITQYF TGCAGCGTCCACCCTAGGAGTACAGGGGGTATTACGCAGTATTTT
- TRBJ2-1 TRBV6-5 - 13 CASSYRQGGEQFF TGTGCCAGCAGTTACCGCCAGGGGGGTGAGCAGTTCTTC
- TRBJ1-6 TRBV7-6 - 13 CASSLARGSPLHF TGTGCCAGCAGCTTAGCCAGGGGTTCACCCCTCCACTTT
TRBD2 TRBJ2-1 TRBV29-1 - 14 CSVELAGPYNEQFF TGCAGCGTTGAATTAGCGGGGCCTTACAATGAGCAGTTCTTC
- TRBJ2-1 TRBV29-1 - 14 CSVDIDGRWNEQFF TGCAGCGTTGACATCGACGGCCGTTGGAATGAGCAGTTCTTC
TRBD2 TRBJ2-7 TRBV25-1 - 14 CASSGRLGGYEQYF TGTGCCAGCAGTGGGCGGTTGGGAGGGTACGAGCAGTACTTC
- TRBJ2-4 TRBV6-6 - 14 CASSYTVAKNIQYF TGTGCCAGCAGTTATACAGTAGCCAAAAACATTCAGTACTTC
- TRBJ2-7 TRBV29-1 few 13 CSVEEGPSYEQYF TGCAGCGTTGAGGAAGGGCCGTCCTACGAGCAGTACTTC
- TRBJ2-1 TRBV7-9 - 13 CASGDWSANEQFF TGTGCCAGCGGTGACTGGTCCGCGAATGAGCAGTTCTTC
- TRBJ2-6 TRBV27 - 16 CASSLRVGTGANVLTF TGTGCCAGCAGTTTACGTGTTGGGACTGGGGCCAACGTCCTGACTTTC
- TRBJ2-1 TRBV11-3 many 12 CASSGNSNEQFF TGTGCCAGCAGCGGAAACAGCAATGAGCAGTTCTTC
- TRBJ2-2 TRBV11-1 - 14 CASSPGPLTGELFF TGTGCCAGCAGTCCCGGGCCCCTAACCGGGGAGCTGTTTTTT
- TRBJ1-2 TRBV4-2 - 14 CASSQGTENYGYTF TGTGCCAGCAGCCAAGGGACGGAGAACTATGGCTACACCTTC
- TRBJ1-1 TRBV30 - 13 CAWSPQAITEAFF TGTGCCTGGAGTCCCCAGGCGATAACTGAAGCTTTCTTT
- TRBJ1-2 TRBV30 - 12 CAWSVSGYGYTF TGTGCCTGGAGTGTATCGGGCTATGGCTACACCTTC
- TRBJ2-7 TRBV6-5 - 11 CASKNLYEQYF TGTGCCAGCAAGAACCTCTACGAGCAGTACTTC
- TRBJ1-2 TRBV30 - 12 CAWSLWGNGYTF TGTGCCTGGAGTTTGTGGGGAAATGGCTACACCTTC
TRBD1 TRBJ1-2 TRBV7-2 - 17 CASSLEIPGQYIRGYTF TGTGCCAGCAGCTTAGAGATCCCGGGACAGTATATTCGAGGCTACACCTTC
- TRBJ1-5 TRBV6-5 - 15 CASSYSSPGDQPQHF TGTGCCAGCAGTTACTCGAGTCCGGGGGATCAGCCCCAGCATTTT
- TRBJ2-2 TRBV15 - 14 CATSSVSFTGELFF TGTGCCACCAGCAGCGTCAGCTTCACCGGGGAGCTGTTTTTT
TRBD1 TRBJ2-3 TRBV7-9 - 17 CASSSGQGMRWADTQYF TGTGCCAGCAGCTCCGGACAGGGTATGAGGTGGGCAGATACGCAGTATTTT
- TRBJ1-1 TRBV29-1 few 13 CSVDEGQNTEAFF TGCAGCGTTGATGAGGGCCAGAACACTGAAGCTTTCTTT
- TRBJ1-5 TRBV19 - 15 CASRIQGFSDQPQHF TGTGCCAGTAGGATACAGGGATTCTCGGATCAGCCCCAGCATTTT
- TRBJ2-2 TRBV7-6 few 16 CASSPLWGLNTGELFF TGTGCCAGCAGCCCTCTTTGGGGGCTGAACACCGGGGAGCTGTTTTTT
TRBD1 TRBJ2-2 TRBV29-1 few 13 CSVTRTGNGELFF TGCAGCGTCACCCGGACAGGGAACGGGGAGCTGTTTTTT
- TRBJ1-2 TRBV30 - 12 CAWTDDRYGYTF TGTGCCTGGACTGATGACAGATATGGCTACACCTTC
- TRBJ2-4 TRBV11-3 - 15 CASSLKLGGINIQYF TGTGCCAGCAGCTTAAAGCTCGGGGGTATAAACATTCAGTACTTC
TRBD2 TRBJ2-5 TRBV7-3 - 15 CASSLLAGTPETQYF TGTGCCAGCAGCTTACTAGCGGGGACCCCTGAGACCCAGTACTTC
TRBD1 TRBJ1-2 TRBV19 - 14 CASSPQDRDYGYTF TGTGCCAGTAGTCCCCAAGACAGGGACTATGGCTACACCTTC
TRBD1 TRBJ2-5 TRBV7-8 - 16 CASSRRTGGSQETQYF TGTGCCAGCAGCAGACGGACAGGGGGCAGCCAAGAGACCCAGTACTTC
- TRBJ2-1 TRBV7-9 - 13 CASSPAHDNEQFF TGTGCCAGCAGCCCAGCCCATGACAATGAGCAGTTCTTC
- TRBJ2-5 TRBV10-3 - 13 CAISEREMETQYF TGTGCCATCAGTGAGCGAGAGATGGAGACCCAGTACTTC
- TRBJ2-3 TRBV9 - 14 CASSVEQTTDTQYF TGTGCCAGCAGCGTAGAACAGACCACAGATACGCAGTATTTT
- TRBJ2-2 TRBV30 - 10 CAYSSGELFF TGTGCCTACTCGTCCGGGGAGCTGTTTTTT
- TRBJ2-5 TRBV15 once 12 CATSRALETQYF TGTGCCACCAGCAGAGCCTTAGAGACCCAGTACTTC
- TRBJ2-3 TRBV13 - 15 CASSLRLGGTDTQYF TGTGCCAGCAGCTTACGGCTAGGGGGGACAGATACGCAGTATTTT
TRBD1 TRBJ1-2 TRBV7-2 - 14 CASSFLGQSYGYTF TGTGCCAGCAGCTTTTTGGGACAGAGCTATGGCTACACCTTC
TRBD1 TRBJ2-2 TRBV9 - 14 CASSWGQGEGELFF TGTGCCAGCAGCTGGGGACAGGGGGAAGGGGAGCTGTTTTTT
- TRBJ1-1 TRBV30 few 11 CAWSVGTEAFF TGTGCCTGGAGTGTAGGTACTGAAGCTTTCTTT
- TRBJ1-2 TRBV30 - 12 CAWRPGQGGYTF TGTGCCTGGCGCCCTGGGCAGGGTGGCTACACCTTC
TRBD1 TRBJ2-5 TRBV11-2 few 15 CASSRVGTGARTQYF TGTGCCAGCAGCCGAGTCGGGACAGGAGCCCGGACCCAGTACTTC
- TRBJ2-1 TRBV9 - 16 CASSVSGGLLSNEQFF TGTGCCAGCAGCGTATCGGGGGGCCTGCTAAGCAATGAGCAGTTCTTC
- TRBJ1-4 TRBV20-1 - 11 CSGRAQEKLFF TGCAGTGGCCGCGCCCAGGAAAAACTGTTTTTT
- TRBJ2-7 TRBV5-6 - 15 CASSPGLYSVYEQYF TGTGCCAGCAGCCCAGGGCTTTACAGCGTTTACGAGCAGTACTTC
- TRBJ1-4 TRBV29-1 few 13 CSVEGLKDEKLFF TGCAGCGTTGAAGGTTTGAAAGACGAAAAACTGTTTTTT
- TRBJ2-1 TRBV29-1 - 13 CRGFRRAYNEQFF TGCAGAGGTTTTCGGCGGGCCTACAATGAGCAGTTCTTC
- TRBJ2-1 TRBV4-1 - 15 CASSQDREAYNEQFF TGCGCCAGCAGCCAAGACAGGGAGGCCTACAATGAGCAGTTCTTC
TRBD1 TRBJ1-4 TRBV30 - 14 CAWSPTGDWGKLFF TGTGCCTGGAGCCCGACAGGGGACTGGGGAAAACTGTTTTTT
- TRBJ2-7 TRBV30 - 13 CAWSRAGAYEQYF TGTGCCTGGAGTCGGGCAGGAGCCTACGAGCAGTACTTC
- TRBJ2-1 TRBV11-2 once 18 CASSLDYYSGLPGNEQFF TGTGCCAGCAGCTTAGATTACTATTCGGGACTCCCGGGCAATGAGCAGTTCTTC
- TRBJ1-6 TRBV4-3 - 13 CASSQDNHSPLHF TGCGCCAGCAGCCAAGATAATCATTCACCCCTCCACTTT
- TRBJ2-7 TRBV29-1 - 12 CSVADGSYEQYF TGCAGCGTTGCGGACGGCTCCTACGAGCAGTACTTC
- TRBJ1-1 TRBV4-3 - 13 CASSQKWDTEAFF TGCGCCAGCAGCCAAAAATGGGACACTGAAGCTTTCTTT
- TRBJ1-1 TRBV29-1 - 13 CSVESPLNTEAFF TGCAGCGTTGAAAGCCCGTTGAACACTGAAGCTTTCTTT
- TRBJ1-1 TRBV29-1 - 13 CSVEVREGGEAFF TGCAGCGTTGAAGTACGGGAGGGCGGTGAAGCTTTCTTT
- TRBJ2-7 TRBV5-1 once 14 CASSLRLYSYEQYF TGCGCCAGCAGCTTGCGACTATACTCCTACGAGCAGTACTTC
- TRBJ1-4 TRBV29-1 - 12 CSVSDQNEKLFF TGCAGCGTCTCCGACCAGAATGAAAAACTGTTTTTT